Only a few counts were recorded for the clone carrying this TCR beta chain. In the original processing: Amplification with reference gene primers provided the estimates of nucleated cell counts. Assay used: immunoSEQ multiplex PCR; TCRdb lists only in-frame clones, some missing. V and J calls and clone size come straight from that table; D and trimming were deduced from the DNA. The top ten hold 20% to 25% of the sample, which has 90,000 to 100,000 clones, about two thirds seen once. The junction had 2 bases not matched to a gene; V was cut back by 6 bases and J by 6 bases. Germline V CDR1 and CDR2: MGHRA, YSYEKL. CDR3 size: 13 residues. This specimen comes from a study of blood T cell repertoires in COVID-19. Whole-study context: Whether acute or convalescent, the COVID-19 samples came from the United States, Italy and Spain.

Sequenced sample: peripheral blood. The TCR was taken from a woman aged 55-70 years in a cohort sampled during active or convalescent COVID-19. This sequence joins TRBV4-1 and TRBJ2-3; 11 bases are shared with TRBD1. This chain's CDR3 is CASRRTGGDTQYF. CDR3 nucleotide sequence: TGCGCCAGCAGGCGGACAGGGGGCGATACGCAGTATTTT.